Listed here are 25 T cell receptor beta chains from one sample, sequenced in a study of CD39 and CD103 CD8 tumor-infiltrating T cells. Here immunoSEQ multiplex PCR was the method, and the copy in TCRdb shows in-frame clones only, minus some. The sample has 1,500 or so clones; 45% to 60% are singletons. Sequenced: CD39- CD103+ CD8+ T cells sorted from the tumor. Subset reported: CD103+CD39- single-positive CD45RA- CD8 T cells. These TCRs come from a human donor with head and neck squamous cell carcinoma.

This chain links TRBV28 with TRBJ1-4; D is uncertain. The CDR3 length is 15 residues. The ends were cut back, 4 bases at V and 3 bases at J, with 12 bases in the middle. Germline assignment: CDR1 MDHEN and CDR2 SYDVKM. The CDR3 spells CASSSRDSANEKLFF. The CDR3 DNA follows: TGTGCCAGCAGTTCCCGAGATTCGGCTAATGAAAAACTGTTTTTT.

The gene calls are TRBV5-6 and TRBJ1-1; D might be TRBD1 (5 bases). V lost 4 bases and J 1 base, leaving 17 bases between the germline ends. CDR1 and CDR2 from the germline V gene are SGHDT and YYEEEE. This CDR3 is 16 amino acids long. The DNA for the CDR3 is TGTGCCAGCAGCCCGATCGGCTTAGGGGCGAACACTGAAGCTTTCTTT. This encodes CASSPIGLGANTEAFF.

V and J are TRBV4-1 and TRBJ1-1; 7 nucleotides agree with TRBD1. The CDR3 sequence is 15 residues long. J lost 11 bases, V lost 5 bases, and 17 bases had no gene match. Germline V gene lookup returns CDR1 MGHRA and CDR2 YSYEKL. CDR3 sequence (DNA): TGCGCCAGCAGCTCTCCCGCCGCCACCGGGACAGAGGCTTTCTTT. Protein sequence: CASSSPAATGTEAFF.

The rearrangement joins TRBV4-3 to TRBJ1-5, with D tentatively TRBD1 (6 bases). Germline CDR1 reads LGHNA; CDR2 reads YSLEER. The CDR3 spans 17 residues. The V end was cut by 0 bases, the J end by 3 bases, with 15 bases between. DNA of the CDR3: TGCGCCAGCAGCCAAGATCGGTGGGGGGCCTTCAATCAGCCCCAGCATTTT. Translation gives CASSQDRWGAFNQPQHF.

This clone ranks as large. V usage is TRBV4-1 and J usage is TRBJ1-1, with a possible D match to TRBD1 (5 bases). Germline CDR1 MGHRA, CDR2 YSYEKL. Trimming removed 2 bases from V and 3 bases from J, with 16 bases in between. CDR3 size: 16 residues. The CDR3 nucleotides are TGCGCCAGCAGCCAAACTCCAGGGCGAAGGGACACTGAAGCTTTCTTT. Translating gives CASSQTPGRRDTEAFF.

Sample share makes this clone large. The genes are TRBV19 and TRBJ1-2, with 8 bases that match TRBD1. The germline V gene has CDR1 LNHDA and CDR2 SQIVND (reference sequence). The CDR3 covers 14 residues. The V segment lost 5 bases and the J segment 4 bases; nucleotides outside the gene matches: 6. The CDR3 DNA reads TGTGCCAGTAGTCCATGGACAGGGACCTATGGCTACACCTTC. As protein: CASSPWTGTYGYTF.

This clone was seen a single time. The chain recombines TRBV4-3 with TRBJ1-6; 8 bases align to TRBD1. V lost 0 bases, J lost 3 bases, and 16 bases stayed unmatched. The CDR3 contains 21 residues. The germline V gene encodes CDR1 LGHNA and CDR2 YSLEER. CDR3 coding DNA: TGCGCCAGCAGCCAAGATCTCCCGGGACAGGACCATCTCTTCTATAATTCACCCCTCCACTTT. Its protein product is CASSQDLPGQDHLFYNSPLHF.

J is TRBJ2-7 and V is TRBV19, with D tentatively TRBD2 (6 bases). The CDR3 covers 14 residues. Germline V gives CDR1 LNHDA, CDR2 SQIVND (reference sequence). V was shortened by 1 base and J by 2 bases, with 9 bases between the two germline ends. The CDR3, as DNA: TGTGCCAGTAGTATAGGGAGGGGTCCCTACGAGCAGTACTTC. This codes for CASSIGRGPYEQYF.

CDR3 protein: CASSFGTGLNTEAFF. CDR3 nucleotides: TGTGCCAGCAGTTTCGGGACAGGGCTGAACACTGAAGCTTTCTTT. The V and J genes are TRBV27 and TRBJ1-1; the match to TRBD1 covers 9 bases. Germline lookup yields CDR1 MNHEY and CDR2 SMNVEV (reference sequence). The CDR3 spans 15 residues. After removal of 3 bases from V and 0 bases from J, the junction contained 2 bases not matched to a gene.

The chain links TRBV28 to TRBJ1-2, with 12 bases identical to TRBD1. Germline CDR1 is MDHEN and CDR2 is SYDVKM. With 8 bases clipped from V and 4 bases from J, the junction kept 8 bases outside the gene matches. The CDR3 covers 15 residues. CDR3 residues: CASRGQGAVGYGYTF. The CDR3 nucleotides read TGTGCCAGCCGGGGACAGGGGGCCGTTGGCTATGGCTACACCTTC.

The chain carries TRBV9 and TRBJ2-1; TRBD1 might be the D (6 bases). The CDR3 has 14 residues. V lost 0 bases and J 7 bases, leaving 11 bases between the germline ends. Germline-derived CDR1 and CDR2 are SGDLS and YYNGEE. CDR3 sequence: CASSVATGSNEQFF. CDR3 in DNA: TGTGCCAGCAGCGTAGCTACAGGGAGTAATGAGCAGTTCTTC.

This rearrangement joins TRBV7-6 to TRBJ1-3; TRBD1 aligns across 8 bases. CDR3 length: 15 amino acids. Germline V CDR1 and CDR2: SGHVS, FNYEAQ. The V and J ends lost 3 bases and 2 bases, in that order; junction bases with no gene match: 3. In DNA, the CDR3 is TGTGCCAGCAGCTTCCTACAGGGGGCTGGAAACACCATATATTTT. Residues: CASSFLQGAGNTIYF. Full variable domain (missing parts from reference TRBV7-6 and TRBJ1-3): GAGVSQSPRYKVTKRGQDVALRCDPISGHVSLYWYRQALGQGPEFLTYFNYEAQQDKSGLPNDRFSAERPEGSISTLTIQRTEQRDSAMYRCASSFLQGAGNTIYFGEGSWLTVV.

The V call is TRBV10-3, the J call TRBJ2-7; D is possibly TRBD2 (5 bases). Germline CDR1 reads ENHRY; CDR2 reads SYGVKD. CDR3 length equals 15 residues. Trimming took 7 bases from V and 1 from J, leaving 17 bases between them. The CDR3 is CAIMGSGESSYEQYF. The CDR3 DNA reads as TGTGCCATCATGGGGAGTGGGGAGTCTTCCTACGAGCAGTACTTC.

The chain joins TRBV4-2 to TRBJ2-3, with D perhaps assigned TRBD1 or TRBD2 (5 bases each). Trimming stripped 0 bases from V and 5 bases from J, with 18 bases between. CDR1 is LGHNA, CDR2 YNFKEQ, per germline. This CDR3 spans 17 amino acids. DNA for the CDR3: TGTGCCAGCAGCCAAGAGCCGCCCGGGGCCCAAAGAGATACGCAGTATTTT. Protein: CASSQEPPGAQRDTQYF.

The V gene is TRBV7-9, the J gene TRBJ2-7; D might be TRBD1 (5 bases). The ends were cut back, 3 bases at V and 4 bases at J, with 13 bases in the middle. This CDR3 region has 14 residues. Per germline, CDR1 SEHNR and CDR2 FQNEAQ (reference sequence). The CDR3 DNA is TGTGCCAGCAGCTTCAGGGAACCAGCATACGAGCAGTACTTC. This translates into CASSFREPAYEQYF.

This clone was observed once. The chain combines TRBV2 with TRBJ1-6; D perhaps matches TRBD1 (6 bases). This CDR3 has 16 amino acids. V lost 0 bases and J 9 bases, leaving 15 bases between the germline ends. The germline gives CDR1 SNHLY, CDR2 FYNNEI. The CDR3 coding sequence is TGTGCCAGCAGTGAAGCGTCGGGGGGGCCTGGTTCACCCCTCCACTTT. The encoded protein is CASSEASGGPGSPLHF.

V and J are TRBV30 and TRBJ1-2; 7 positions match TRBD1. Germline CDR1 is GTSNPN and CDR2 is SVGIG (reference sequence). V gave up 4 bases and J gave up 0 bases; unmatched junction bases: 5. This CDR3 has 14 residues. CDR3 sequence reads: CAWTNRGANYGYTF. CDR3 DNA: TGTGCCTGGACCAACAGGGGAGCTAACTATGGCTACACCTTC.

CDR3 amino acids: CASSLGRPMVMNTEAFF. The DNA of the CDR3 is TGTGCCAGCAGCTTGGGGCGGCCGATGGTCATGAACACTGAAGCTTTCTTT. This chain joins TRBV5-6 and TRBJ1-1; D is uncertain. Trimming removed 0 bases at V and 0 bases at J, with 15 bases between. CDR1 is SGHDT, CDR2 YYEEEE, per germline. The CDR3 is 17 residues long.

The V gene is TRBV27, the J gene TRBJ2-1; maybe TRBD2 (6 bases). Germline loops: CDR1 MNHEY, CDR2 SMNVEV (reference sequence). The V gene lost 5 bases and the J gene lost 0 bases, with 14 bases spanning the gap. CDR3 length equals 16 residues. The CDR3 sequence is CASSQRTTYSYNEQFF. DNA of the CDR3: TGTGCCAGCAGTCAAAGGACTACATACTCCTACAATGAGCAGTTCTTC.

The rearrangement links TRBV28 to TRBJ2-7; 12 nucleotides line up with TRBD2. Germline CDR1 reads MDHEN; CDR2 reads SYDVKM. This CDR3 has 17 residues. V lost 6 bases and J lost 0; bases outside the gene matches: 9. As DNA, the CDR3 is TGTGCCAGCAGGAGAGGACTAGCGGGGTTAAGCTCCTACGAGCAGTACTTC. Protein: CASRRGLAGLSSYEQYF.

Within the sample, this clone is large (0.1 to 1%). The chain has TRBV27 and TRBJ2-1, with TRBD2 matching over 9 bases. The CDR3 has 16 amino acids. V gave up 2 bases and J gave up 10 bases; unmatched junction bases: 12. Germline loops: CDR1 MNHEY, CDR2 SMNVEV (reference sequence). The CDR3 DNA is TGTGCCAGCAGTTTACCCTTGGGCGGGGGGGCCCAGGAGCAGTTCTTC. This gives the protein CASSLPLGGGAQEQFF.

This clone turned up a few times. The J gene is TRBJ2-1, the V gene TRBV11-2; D not resolved. Per the germline V gene, CDR1 is SGHAT and CDR2 is FQNNGV. The CDR3 totals 16 residues. The V end was cut by 1 base, the J end by 0 bases, with 10 bases between. The CDR3 region is CASSLVRVSSYNEQFF. CDR3 coding DNA: TGTGCCAGCAGCTTAGTTCGGGTTAGCTCCTACAATGAGCAGTTCTTC.

This clone was seen a handful of times. The V call is TRBV7-9, the J call TRBJ1-5; 7 positions agree with TRBD1. J gave up 3 bases and V 5 bases, and 16 bases lay outside the gene matches. Germline V gene lookup returns CDR1 SEHNR and CDR2 FQNEAQ (reference sequence). This CDR3 contains 18 residues. This CDR3 reads CASSATSEGRGVNQPQHF. The CDR3 bases are TGTGCCAGCAGCGCCACCTCAGAGGGCAGGGGGGTCAATCAGCCCCAGCATTTT.

The V and J genes are TRBV7-9 and TRBJ1-2; TRBD1 aligns across 9 bases. The CDR3 sequence is 17 residues long. V shed 5 bases, J shed 4 bases, and the junction held 14 bases outside the gene matches. Germline CDR1 reads SEHNR; CDR2 reads FQNEAQ (reference sequence). CDR3 protein: CASSQMTTGGYSYGYTF. CDR3 nucleotide sequence: TGTGCCAGCAGCCAGATGACCACAGGGGGCTATTCCTATGGCTACACCTTC.

The chain recombines TRBV9 with TRBJ2-7; 8 nucleotides agree with TRBD1. V trimming: 3 bases; J trimming: 2 bases; junction bases outside the gene matches: 10. Looked up from germline, CDR1 is SGDLS and CDR2 is YYNGEE. The CDR3 extends over 16 amino acids. In nucleotides, the CDR3 is TGTGCCAGCAGCGAAGATCCGACAGGGGCGACCTACGAGCAGTACTTC. It translates to CASSEDPTGATYEQYF.